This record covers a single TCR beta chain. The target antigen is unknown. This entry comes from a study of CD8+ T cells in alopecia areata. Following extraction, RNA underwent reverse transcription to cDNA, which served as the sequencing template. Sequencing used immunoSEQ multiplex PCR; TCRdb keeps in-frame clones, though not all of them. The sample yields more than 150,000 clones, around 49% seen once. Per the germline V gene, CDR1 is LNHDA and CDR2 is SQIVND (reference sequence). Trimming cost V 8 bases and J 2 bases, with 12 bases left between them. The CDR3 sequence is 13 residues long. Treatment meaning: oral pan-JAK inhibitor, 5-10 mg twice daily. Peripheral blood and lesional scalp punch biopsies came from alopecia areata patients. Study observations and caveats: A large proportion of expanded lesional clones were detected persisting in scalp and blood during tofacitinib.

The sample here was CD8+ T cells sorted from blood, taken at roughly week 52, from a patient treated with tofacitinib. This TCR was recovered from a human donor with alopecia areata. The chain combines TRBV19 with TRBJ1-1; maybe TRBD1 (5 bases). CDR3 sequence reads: CASRDHANTEAFF. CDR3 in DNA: TGTGCCAGTCGGGACCACGCCAACACTGAAGCTTTCTTT.